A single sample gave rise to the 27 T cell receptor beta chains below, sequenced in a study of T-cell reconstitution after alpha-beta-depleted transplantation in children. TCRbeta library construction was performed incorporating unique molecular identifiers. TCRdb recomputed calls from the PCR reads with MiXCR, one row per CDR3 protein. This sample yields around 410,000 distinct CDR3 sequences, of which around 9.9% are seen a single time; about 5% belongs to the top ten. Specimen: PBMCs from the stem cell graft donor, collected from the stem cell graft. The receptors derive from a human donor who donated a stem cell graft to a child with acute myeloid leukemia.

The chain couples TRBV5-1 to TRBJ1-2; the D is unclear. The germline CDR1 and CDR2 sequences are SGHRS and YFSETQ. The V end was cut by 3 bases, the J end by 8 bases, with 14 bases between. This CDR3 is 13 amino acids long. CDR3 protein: CASSSSMSGGYTF. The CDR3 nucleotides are TGCGCCAGCAGCTCATCCATGTCGGGGGGCTACACCTTC.

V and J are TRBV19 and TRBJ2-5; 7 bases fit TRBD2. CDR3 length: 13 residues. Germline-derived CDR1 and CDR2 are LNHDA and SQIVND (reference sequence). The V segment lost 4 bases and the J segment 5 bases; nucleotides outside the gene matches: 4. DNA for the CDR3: TGTGCCAGTAGTACCGGACTAGAGGAGACCCAGTACTTC. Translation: CASSTGLEETQYF.

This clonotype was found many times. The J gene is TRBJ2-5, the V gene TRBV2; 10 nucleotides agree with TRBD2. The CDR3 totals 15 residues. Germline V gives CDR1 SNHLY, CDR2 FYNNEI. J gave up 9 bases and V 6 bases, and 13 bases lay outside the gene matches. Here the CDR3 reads CASRQGLALVGAQYF. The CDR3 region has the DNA TGTGCCAGCAGGCAGGGACTAGCGCTCGTCGGGGCCCAGTACTTC. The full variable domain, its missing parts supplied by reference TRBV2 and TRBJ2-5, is EPEVTQTPSHQVTQMGQEVILRCVPISNHLYFYWYRQILGQKVEFLVSFYNNEISEKSEIFDDQFSVERPDGSNFTLKIRSTKLEDSAMYFCASRQGLALVGAQYFGPGTRLLVL.

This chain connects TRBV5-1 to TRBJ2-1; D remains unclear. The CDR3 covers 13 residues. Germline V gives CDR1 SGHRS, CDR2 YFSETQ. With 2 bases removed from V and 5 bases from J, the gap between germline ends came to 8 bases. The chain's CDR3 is CASSFLPDNEQFF. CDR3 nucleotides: TGCGCCAGCAGCTTCTTGCCTGACAATGAGCAGTTCTTC.

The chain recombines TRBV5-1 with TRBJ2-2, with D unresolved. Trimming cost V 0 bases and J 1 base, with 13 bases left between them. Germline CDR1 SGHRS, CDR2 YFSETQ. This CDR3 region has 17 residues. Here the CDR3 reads CASSLVVVTRNTGELFF. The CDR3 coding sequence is TGCGCCAGCAGCTTGGTCGTGGTCACAAGGAACACCGGGGAGCTGTTTTTT.

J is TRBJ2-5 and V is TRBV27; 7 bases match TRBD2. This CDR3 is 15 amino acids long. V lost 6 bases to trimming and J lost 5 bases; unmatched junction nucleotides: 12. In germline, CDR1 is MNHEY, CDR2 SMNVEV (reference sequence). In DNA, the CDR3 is TGTGCCAGCAGCAATTCCCGTAGCGGGCCGGAGACCCAGTACTTC. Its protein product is CASSNSRSGPETQYF.

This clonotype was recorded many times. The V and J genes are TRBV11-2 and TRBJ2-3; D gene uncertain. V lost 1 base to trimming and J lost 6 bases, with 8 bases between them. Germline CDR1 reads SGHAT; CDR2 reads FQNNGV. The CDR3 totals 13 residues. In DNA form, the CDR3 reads TGTGCCAGCAGCTTAGGAGAAAGTGATACGCAGTATTTT. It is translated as CASSLGESDTQYF.

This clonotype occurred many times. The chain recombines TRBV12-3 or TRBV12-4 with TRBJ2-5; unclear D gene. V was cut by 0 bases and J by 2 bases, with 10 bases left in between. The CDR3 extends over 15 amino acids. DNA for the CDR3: TGTGCCAGCAGTTTAGCCCTTGTGGGGCAAGAGACCCAGTACTTC. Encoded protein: CASSLALVGQETQYF.

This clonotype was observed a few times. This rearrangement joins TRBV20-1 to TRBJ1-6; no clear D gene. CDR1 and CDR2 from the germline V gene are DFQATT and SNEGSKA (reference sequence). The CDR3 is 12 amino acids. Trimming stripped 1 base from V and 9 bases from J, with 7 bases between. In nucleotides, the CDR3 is TGCAGTGCTAGAGGGACCGCTTCACCCCTCCACTTT. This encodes CSARGTASPLHF.

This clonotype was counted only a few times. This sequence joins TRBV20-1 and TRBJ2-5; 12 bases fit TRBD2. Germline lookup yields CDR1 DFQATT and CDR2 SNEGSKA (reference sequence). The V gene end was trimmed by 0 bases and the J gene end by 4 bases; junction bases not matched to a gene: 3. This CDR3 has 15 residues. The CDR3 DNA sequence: TGCAGTGCTAGAGAATCTAGCGGGAGGGGAGAGACCCAGTACTTC. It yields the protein CSARESSGRGETQYF.

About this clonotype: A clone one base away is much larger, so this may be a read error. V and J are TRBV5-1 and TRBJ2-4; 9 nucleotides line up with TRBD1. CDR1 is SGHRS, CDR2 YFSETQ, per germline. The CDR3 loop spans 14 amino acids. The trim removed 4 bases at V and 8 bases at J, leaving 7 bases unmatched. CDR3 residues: CASSTRTGEHIQYF. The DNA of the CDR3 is TGCGCCAGCAGCACCCGGACAGGGGAGCACATTCAGTACTTC.

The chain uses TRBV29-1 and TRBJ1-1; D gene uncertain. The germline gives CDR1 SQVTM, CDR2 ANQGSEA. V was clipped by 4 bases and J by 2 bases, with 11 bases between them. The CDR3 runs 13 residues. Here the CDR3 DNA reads TGCAGCGTTGTCAGAGGATTTAACACTGAAGCTTTCTTT. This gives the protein CSVVRGFNTEAFF.

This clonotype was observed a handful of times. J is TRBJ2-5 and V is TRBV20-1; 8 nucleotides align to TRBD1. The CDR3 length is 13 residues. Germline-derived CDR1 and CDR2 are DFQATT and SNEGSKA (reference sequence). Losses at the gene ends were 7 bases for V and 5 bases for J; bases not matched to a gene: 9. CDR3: CSVQDRGQETQYF. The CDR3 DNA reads TGCAGTGTCCAAGACAGGGGCCAGGAGACCCAGTACTTC.

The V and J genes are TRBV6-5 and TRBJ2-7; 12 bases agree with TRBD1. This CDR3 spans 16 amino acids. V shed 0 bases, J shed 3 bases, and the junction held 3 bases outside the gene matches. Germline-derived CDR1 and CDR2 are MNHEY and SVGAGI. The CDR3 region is CASSYSGTGGFYEQYF. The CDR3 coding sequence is TGTGCCAGCAGTTACTCGGGGACAGGGGGCTTCTACGAGCAGTACTTC.

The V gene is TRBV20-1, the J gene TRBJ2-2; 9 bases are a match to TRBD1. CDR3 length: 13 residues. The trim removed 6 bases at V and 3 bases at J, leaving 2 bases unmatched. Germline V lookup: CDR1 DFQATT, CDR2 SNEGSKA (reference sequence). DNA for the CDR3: TGCAGTGCCAGACAGGGGGACACCGGGGAGCTGTTTTTT. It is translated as CSARQGDTGELFF.

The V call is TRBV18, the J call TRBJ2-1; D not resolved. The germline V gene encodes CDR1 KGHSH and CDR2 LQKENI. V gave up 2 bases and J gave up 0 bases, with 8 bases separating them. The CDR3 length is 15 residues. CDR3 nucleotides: TGTGCCAGCTCACCAGACCCGGGCTCCTACAATGAGCAGTTCTTC. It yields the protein CASSPDPGSYNEQFF. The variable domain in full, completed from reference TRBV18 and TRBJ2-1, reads NAGVMQNPRHLVRRRGQEARLRCSPMKGHSHVYWYRQLPEEGLKFMVYLQKENIIDESGMPKERFSAEFPKEGPSILRIQQVVRGDSAAYFCASSPDPGSYNEQFFGPGTRLTVL.

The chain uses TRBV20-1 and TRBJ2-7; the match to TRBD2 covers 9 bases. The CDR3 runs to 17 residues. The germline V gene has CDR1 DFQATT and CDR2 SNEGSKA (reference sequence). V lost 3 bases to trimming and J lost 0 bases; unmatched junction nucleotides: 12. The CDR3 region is CSASSLTSGGPSYEQYF. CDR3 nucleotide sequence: TGCAGTGCTAGTTCGTTGACTAGCGGAGGTCCCTCCTACGAGCAGTACTTC.

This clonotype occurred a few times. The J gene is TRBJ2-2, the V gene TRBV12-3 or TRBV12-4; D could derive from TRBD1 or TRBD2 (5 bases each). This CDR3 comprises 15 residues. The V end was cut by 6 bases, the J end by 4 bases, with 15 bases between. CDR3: CASRLQRGVTGELFF. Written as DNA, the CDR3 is TGTGCCAGCAGGCTCCAGAGGGGCGTCACCGGGGAGCTGTTTTTT.

The CDR3 region is CASSPDAINYGYTF. The CDR3 coding sequence is TGTGCCAGCAGCCCGGATGCTATTAACTATGGCTACACCTTC. The chain uses TRBV7-6 and TRBJ1-2; D is ambiguous. This CDR3 has 14 residues. The ends were cut back, 5 bases at V and 1 base at J, with 11 bases in the middle. The V gene's germline CDR1 is SGHVS and CDR2 FNYEAQ.

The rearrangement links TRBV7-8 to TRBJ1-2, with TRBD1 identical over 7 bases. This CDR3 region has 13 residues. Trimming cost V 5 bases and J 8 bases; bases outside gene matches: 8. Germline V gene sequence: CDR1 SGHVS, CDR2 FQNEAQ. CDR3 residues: CASSLPTGNGYTF. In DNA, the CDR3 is TGTGCCAGCAGCCTCCCGACAGGGAACGGCTACACCTTC.

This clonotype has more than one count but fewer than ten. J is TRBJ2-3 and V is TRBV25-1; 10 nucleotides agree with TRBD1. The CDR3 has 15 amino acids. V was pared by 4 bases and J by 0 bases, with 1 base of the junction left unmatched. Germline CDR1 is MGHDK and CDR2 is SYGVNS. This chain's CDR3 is CASSGDRGSTDTQYF. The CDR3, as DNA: TGTGCCAGCAGTGGGGACAGGGGTAGCACAGATACGCAGTATTTT.

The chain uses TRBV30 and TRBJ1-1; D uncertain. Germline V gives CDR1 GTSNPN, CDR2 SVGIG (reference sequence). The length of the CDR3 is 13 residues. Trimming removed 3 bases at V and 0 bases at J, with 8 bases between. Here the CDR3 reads CAWSLLMNTEAFF. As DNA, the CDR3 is TGTGCCTGGAGCCTTTTAATGAACACTGAAGCTTTCTTT.

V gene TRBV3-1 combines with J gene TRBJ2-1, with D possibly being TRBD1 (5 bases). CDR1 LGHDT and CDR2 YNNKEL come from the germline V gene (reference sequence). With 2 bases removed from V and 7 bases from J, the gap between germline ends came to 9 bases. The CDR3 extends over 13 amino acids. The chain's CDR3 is CASSQIQGNEQFF. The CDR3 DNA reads TGTGCCAGCAGCCAAATTCAGGGTAATGAGCAGTTCTTC.

This chain's CDR3 is CSAGVGGSYNEQFF. The CDR3 nucleotides are TGCAGTGCTGGAGTTGGCGGGAGTTACAATGAGCAGTTCTTC. The chain has TRBV20-1 and TRBJ2-1, with 7 bases matching TRBD2. V was clipped by 5 bases and J by 4 bases; unmatched bases: 8. This CDR3 has 14 residues. Per germline, CDR1 DFQATT and CDR2 SNEGSKA (reference sequence).

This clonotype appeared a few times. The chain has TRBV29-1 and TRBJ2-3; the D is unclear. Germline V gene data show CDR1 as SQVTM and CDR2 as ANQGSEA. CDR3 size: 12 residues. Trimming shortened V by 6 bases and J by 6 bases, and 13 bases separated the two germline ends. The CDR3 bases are TGCAGCGTGGAATGGGCCAGGGATACGCAGTATTTT. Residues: CSVEWARDTQYF.

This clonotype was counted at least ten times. The CDR3 DNA follows: TGTGCCAGCAGCTTGATTCAGGGGACAGATACGCAGTATTTT. The encoded protein is CASSLIQGTDTQYF. This chain links TRBV7-9 with TRBJ2-3; D perhaps matches TRBD1 (6 bases). Germline assignment: CDR1 SEHNR and CDR2 FQNEAQ (reference sequence). The germline V and J ends were trimmed by 3 bases and 3 bases, with 10 bases remaining between them. CDR3 length: 14 residues.

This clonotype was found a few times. CDR3 sequence reads: CASSYPHSGYEQYF. CDR3 DNA sequence: TGTGCCAGCAGTTACCCGCACAGCGGCTACGAGCAGTACTTC. The rearrangement joins TRBV6-2 or TRBV6-3 to TRBJ2-7; a weak D match, TRBD2 (5 bases). The CDR3 contains 14 residues. CDR1 and CDR2 (germline): MNHEY, SVGEGT. V lost 2 bases to trimming and J lost 3 bases, with 11 bases between them.